The table lists the clone carrying this TCR beta chain with many counts. The antigen is unknown. These data are taken from a study of T cells in Graves' hyperthyroidism and ophthalmopathy. Findings and caveats of the study: Blood also held most thyroid clonotypes expanded beyond 0.001.

The V end lost 5 bases, the J end lost 11 bases, and 18 bases lay between the germline ends. The CDR3 runs to 13 residues. Germline CDR1 SGHVS, CDR2 FQNEAQ. TCR beta CDR3 sequences were amplified from RNA transcripts. The study used the HTBI primer set for a first-round RT-PCR of the TCR CDR3. TCRdb redid the calling of the multiplex PCR reads with MiXCR, one entry per CDR3 protein. The data contain about 250,000 distinct CDR3 sequences, about 20% of them singletons. Exclusion of patients followed from uncontrolled infection, other autoimmune disease, pregnancy or lactation. The J gene is TRBJ1-1, the V gene TRBV7-8; D remains unclear. Sequences were obtained from blood. This TCR was recovered from a man aged 30 to 45 with Graves' ophthalmopathy. CDR3 coding DNA: TGTGCCAGCAGCGAAGAGACGGGAACGAGGGCTTTCTTT. It encodes CASSEETGTRAFF. Combining the CDR3 with reference TRBV7-8 and TRBJ1-1 gives the whole variable domain GAGVSQSPRYKVAKRGQDVALRCDPISGHVSLFWYQQALGQGPEFLTYFQNEAQLDKSGLPSDRFFAERPEGSVSTLKIQRTQQEDSAVYLCASSEETGTRAFFGQGTRLTVV.